One and the same sample provided the 26 T cell receptor beta chains below, sequenced in a study of cytomegalovirus exposure and HLA in healthy donors. The assay was immunoSEQ multiplex PCR, and TCRdb's table has in-frame clones only and misses some. The sample carries roughly 150,000 clones, roughly 91% recorded once. Material: PBMCs. The receptors come from a young woman in good health and CMV-seropositive.

The genes are TRBV20-1 and TRBJ2-7; D gene uncertain. This CDR3 has 11 residues. Trimming left V 0 bases short and J 6 bases short, with 6 bases between. Germline-derived CDR1 and CDR2 are DFQATT and SNEGSKA (reference sequence). In nucleotides, the CDR3 is TGCAGTGCTAGAGACCCTCTCGAGCAGTACTTC. It is translated as CSARDPLEQYF.

The gene calls are TRBV27 and TRBJ2-7; unclear D gene. V lost 3 bases, J lost 3 bases, and 6 bases lay in between. Germline lookup yields CDR1 MNHEY and CDR2 SMNVEV (reference sequence). There are 12 residues in the CDR3. The CDR3 here is CASSLTGYEQYF. For the CDR3, the DNA is TGTGCCAGCAGTTTGACGGGCTACGAGCAGTACTTC.

In this sample, this clone turned up a few times. The J gene is TRBJ2-7, the V gene TRBV11-3, with D possibly TRBD2 on 6 matching bases. This CDR3 has 16 residues. The germline gives CDR1 SGHNT, CDR2 YENEEA. The V end lost 3 bases, the J end lost 5 bases, and 20 bases lay between the germline ends. The CDR3 is CASSFSALAPKDEQYF. The CDR3, as DNA: TGTGCCAGCAGCTTTAGCGCTCTAGCGCCCAAGGACGAGCAGTACTTC.

This chain uses TRBV29-1 with TRBJ2-7; the match to TRBD1 covers 9 bases. CDR3 length: 13 residues. Germline values: CDR1 SQVTM, CDR2 ANQGSEA. The V and J ends lost 5 bases and 5 bases, in that order; junction bases with no gene match: 7. The CDR3: CSVRDREFDEQYF. The CDR3 nucleotides read TGCAGCGTTAGGGACAGGGAGTTCGACGAGCAGTACTTC.

This clone was observed a handful of times. This chain connects TRBV28 to TRBJ2-6, with 8 bases lining up with TRBD2. The CDR3 covers 17 residues. With V trimmed by 3 bases and J by 3 bases, 7 bases remained unmatched. Germline lookup yields CDR1 MDHEN and CDR2 SYDVKM. Written as DNA, the CDR3 is TGTGCCAGCAGTTTGGGGGCTAGCGGGTTTGGGGCCAACGTCCTGACTTTC. Encoded protein: CASSLGASGFGANVLTF.

The chain joins TRBV11-2 to TRBJ2-7; D gene unclear. This CDR3 has 13 amino acids. V lost 2 bases to trimming and J lost 5 bases, with 10 bases between them. Germline CDR1 and CDR2: SGHAT and FQNNGV. CDR3 residues: CASSLNSVNEQYF. DNA for the CDR3: TGTGCCAGCAGCTTAAATTCAGTAAACGAGCAGTACTTC.

This clone was seen once. The J gene is TRBJ2-7, the V gene TRBV7-8, with 14 bases that match TRBD2. Germline CDR1 is SGHVS and CDR2 is FQNEAQ. CDR3 length equals 20 residues. The V gene end was trimmed by 5 bases and the J gene end by 0 bases; junction bases not matched to a gene: 15. CDR3 region: CASSLHTPGLAGVSSYEQYF. The CDR3 DNA reads TGTGCCAGCAGCCTCCACACCCCGGGACTAGCGGGAGTGAGCTCCTACGAGCAGTACTTC. The full variable domain, rest sourced from reference TRBV7-8 and TRBJ2-7, is GAGVSQSPRYKVAKRGQDVALRCDPISGHVSLFWYQQALGQGPEFLTYFQNEAQLDKSGLPSDRFFAERPEGSVSTLKIQRTQQEDSAVYLCASSLHTPGLAGVSSYEQYFGPGTRLTVT.

The CDR3 sequence is CASSLGLAGVTGELFF. As DNA, the CDR3 is TGCGCCAGCAGCCTCGGACTAGCGGGAGTCACCGGGGAGCTGTTTTTT. The rearrangement joins TRBV5-1 to TRBJ2-2, with 13 bases lining up with TRBD2. V dropped 4 bases and J dropped 4; count of bases not matched to a gene: 4. The CDR3 covers 16 residues. Germline CDR1 and CDR2: SGHRS and YFSETQ.

This clone has just one count. The V gene is TRBV5-6, the J gene TRBJ2-1, with no clear D. There are 13 residues in the CDR3. From germline, CDR1 is SGHDT and CDR2 YYEEEE. Trimming pared 0 bases from V and 3 bases from J, leaving 4 bases between. For the CDR3, the DNA is TGTGCCAGCAGCTTGGACAGCTACAATGAGCAGTTCTTC. Residues: CASSLDSYNEQFF. Filled out from reference TRBV5-6 and TRBJ2-1, the complete variable domain reads DAGVTQSPTHLIKTRGQQVTLRCSPKSGHDTVSWYQQALGQGPQFIFQYYEEEERQRGNFPDRFSGHQFPNYSSELNVNALLLGDSALYLCASSLDSYNEQFFGPGTRLTVL.

The V and J genes are TRBV13 and TRBJ2-1; possibly TRBD2 for D (5 bases). CDR1 and CDR2 (germline): PRHDT, FYEKMQ (reference sequence). CDR3 length: 12 residues. The V end was cut by 5 bases, the J end by 7 bases, with 9 bases between. CDR3 coding DNA: TGTGCCAGCAGCGTTGGACTTAATGAGCAGTTCTTC. Its translation: CASSVGLNEQFF.

V and J are TRBV10-1 and TRBJ2-3; TRBD1 matches at 7 bases. CDR1 is WNHNN, CDR2 SYGVQD, per germline (reference sequence). The length of the CDR3 is 13 residues. Unmatched junction bases numbered 6, after V lost 8 bases and J lost 4 bases. CDR3 nucleotides: TGCGCCAGCTCACGACAGGGAGCAGATACGCAGTATTTT. Amino acids: CASSRQGADTQYF.

V usage is TRBV6-1 and J usage is TRBJ1-1; D is perhaps TRBD1 (6 bases). The CDR3 covers 14 residues. In germline, CDR1 is MNHNS, CDR2 SASEGT. V was clipped by 5 bases and J by 5 bases, with 15 bases between them. Here the CDR3 DNA reads TGTGCCAGCAGTACCCGGACAGAATGGACTGAAGCTTTCTTT. It translates to CASSTRTEWTEAFF.

This CDR3 reads CASSSQGNEQYF. DNA for the CDR3: TGTGCCAGCAGCTCACAGGGGAACGAGCAGTACTTC. The chain joins TRBV7-9 to TRBJ2-7; 7 positions agree with TRBD1. V was pared by 4 bases and J by 5 bases, with 2 bases of the junction left unmatched. Germline V gives CDR1 SEHNR, CDR2 FQNEAQ (reference sequence). The CDR3 is 12 amino acids.

The chain has TRBV11-2 and TRBJ1-1; 12 bases are shared with TRBD1. CDR1 is SGHAT and CDR2 is FQNNGV in the germline V gene. V lost 2 bases and J lost 5; bases outside the gene matches: 12. The CDR3 covers 18 residues. The CDR3 reads CASSLRFSGQGAQTEAFF. The CDR3 DNA reads as TGTGCCAGCAGCTTAAGATTTTCGGGACAGGGGGCTCAGACTGAAGCTTTCTTT.

CDR3 loop: CASSLVSGRALYEQYF. The DNA for the CDR3 is TGCGCCAGCAGCTTGGTTAGCGGGAGGGCCCTCTACGAGCAGTACTTC. The chain combines TRBV5-1 with TRBJ2-7, with 11 bases lining up with TRBD2. V trimming: 0 bases; J trimming: 3 bases; junction bases outside the gene matches: 5. Germline V CDR1 and CDR2: SGHRS, YFSETQ. The CDR3 runs to 16 residues.

This sequence joins TRBV11-2 and TRBJ1-4; D not certain. The ends were cut back, 2 bases at V and 7 bases at J, with 8 bases in the middle. The CDR3 extends over 13 amino acids. Germline lookup yields CDR1 SGHAT and CDR2 FQNNGV. The CDR3 nucleotides read TGTGCCAGCAGCTTAAGACTGAGTGAAAAACTGTTTTTT. It encodes CASSLRLSEKLFF. The full variable domain, with the rest looked up from reference TRBV11-2 and TRBJ1-4, is EAGVAQSPRYKIIEKRQSVAFWCNPISGHATLYWYQQILGQGPKLLIQFQNNGVVDDSQLPKDRFSAERLKGVDSTLKIQPAKLEDSAVYLCASSLRLSEKLFFGSGTQLSVL.

The chain is built from TRBV18 and TRBJ2-1; tentative D call: TRBD2 (6 bases). Trimming removed 3 bases from V and 0 bases from J, with 21 bases in between. There are 19 residues in the CDR3. Looked up from germline, CDR1 is KGHSH and CDR2 is LQKENI. CDR3 sequence: CASSPGDVDVGLSYNEQFF. The DNA for the CDR3 is TGTGCCAGCTCACCGGGGGATGTGGACGTGGGACTCTCCTACAATGAGCAGTTCTTC.

The gene calls are TRBV9 and TRBJ2-2; possible D gene TRBD2, 6 bases. This CDR3 is 16 amino acids long. The V gene lost 0 bases and the J gene lost 0 bases, with 9 bases spanning the gap. CDR1 and CDR2 from the germline V gene are SGDLS and YYNGEE. In nucleotides, the CDR3 is TGTGCCAGCAGCGTAGTCGGAGGGGCGAACACCGGGGAGCTGTTTTTT. Amino acid sequence: CASSVVGGANTGELFF. Full variable domain (outside the CDR3, taken from reference TRBV9 and TRBJ2-2): DSGVTQTPKHLITATGQRVTLRCSPRSGDLSVYWYQQSLDQGLQFLIQYYNGEERAKGNILERFSAQQFPDLHSELNLSSLELGDSALYFCASSVVGGANTGELFFGEGSRLTVL.

The chain combines TRBV11-2 with TRBJ2-1; TRBD2 matches 12 bases. Germline V CDR1 and CDR2: SGHAT, FQNNGV. J lost 2 bases, V lost 1 base, and 0 bases had no gene match. This CDR3 has 16 amino acids. The CDR3 DNA reads as TGTGCCAGCAGCTTAGCTAGCGGGAGGGCCTACAATGAGCAGTTCTTC. Protein: CASSLASGRAYNEQFF.

The chain recombines TRBV2 with TRBJ2-5; tentatively, D is TRBD1 (6 bases). The V and J ends lost 9 bases and 2 bases respectively, with 19 bases between them. The CDR3 totals 15 residues. CDR1 and CDR2 from the germline V gene are SNHLY and FYNNEI. CDR3: CASLETGRTQETQYF. As DNA, the CDR3 is TGTGCCAGTCTGGAGACAGGAAGAACGCAAGAGACCCAGTACTTC.

The V gene is TRBV19, the J gene TRBJ2-7; 10 nucleotides line up with TRBD2. The junction had 9 bases not matched to a gene; V was cut back by 7 bases and J by 6 bases. The CDR3 length is 14 residues. Germline V gene lookup returns CDR1 LNHDA and CDR2 SQIVND (reference sequence). CDR3 in amino acids: CASKLSGRAAEQYF. CDR3 DNA sequence: TGTGCCAGTAAACTCAGCGGGAGGGCCGCCGAGCAGTACTTC.

This chain joins TRBV27 and TRBJ1-3; 10 bases line up with TRBD1. Germline CDR1 and CDR2: MNHEY and SMNVEV (reference sequence). V was clipped by 5 bases and J by 3 bases; unmatched bases: 1. The CDR3 loop spans 14 amino acids. The CDR3 reads CASSRTGGGNTIYF. Here the CDR3 DNA reads TGTGCCAGCAGTCGGACAGGGGGTGGAAACACCATATATTTT.

The chain links TRBV7-9 to TRBJ1-2; 8 positions match TRBD1. Germline lookup yields CDR1 SEHNR and CDR2 FQNEAQ (reference sequence). V lost 4 bases to trimming and J lost 2 bases; unmatched junction nucleotides: 3. The CDR3 loop spans 14 amino acids. For the CDR3, the DNA is TGTGCCAGCAGCTCGACAGGGGCAAACTATGGCTACACCTTC. It encodes CASSSTGANYGYTF.

This chain joins TRBV7-9 and TRBJ1-2, with 8 bases identical to TRBD1. CDR3 size: 15 residues. The ends lost 2 bases at V and 7 bases at J; junction bases unmatched: 9. Germline loops: CDR1 SEHNR, CDR2 FQNEAQ (reference sequence). The CDR3 protein is CASSLTWTGKGGYTF. Written as DNA, the CDR3 is TGTGCCAGCAGCTTAACCTGGACAGGGAAGGGTGGCTACACCTTC.

V gene TRBV6-5 combines with J gene TRBJ2-7, with D possibly matching TRBD1 (6 bases). V was shortened by 0 bases and J by 6 bases, with 6 bases between the two germline ends. Germline CDR1 is MNHEY and CDR2 is SVGAGI. The CDR3 covers 12 residues. CDR3 DNA: TGTGCCAGCAGTTACTCAGGGGGCGAGCAGTACTTC. This sequence encodes CASSYSGGEQYF.

This clone was seen only a few times. This chain joins TRBV7-2 and TRBJ2-7; 9 bases align to TRBD2. J gave up 4 bases and V 5 bases, and 15 bases lay outside the gene matches. The CDR3 is 17 residues long. Germline lookup yields CDR1 SGHTA and CDR2 FQGNSA. CDR3 nucleotides: TGTGCCAGCAGCCCACCCTGGTCCCTAGCGGGGAGGTACGAGCAGTACTTC. Residues: CASSPPWSLAGRYEQYF.